The present entry profiles one TCR beta chain with its context. The antigen remains unidentified. This entry belongs to a study of cytomegalovirus exposure and HLA in healthy donors. General study results and limits: The study recorded 164 TCR beta chains that were cytomegalovirus-associated. Later analysis suggested most CMV-associated TCR beta chains were HLA-restricted. One cluster of highly shared sequence variants probably arose as a sequencing artifact. Follow-up analysis later connected one missense variant in DCLRE1C with trimming of TCR beta V- and J-genes.

Germline assignment: CDR1 SGHRS and CDR2 YFSETQ. CDR3 length equals 15 residues. V dropped 5 bases and J dropped 0 bases, with 14 bases sitting between them. Researchers ran the PCR with 60 Vbeta and 13 Jbeta primers. TCRdb's table, derived via immunoSEQ multiplex PCR, lists solely in-frame clones and lacks some. The sample is made up of approximately 130,000 clones, and the top ten hold just under 2% of it. V usage is TRBV5-1 and J usage is TRBJ2-5, with a possible D match to TRBD2 (5 bases). This TCR was recovered from a woman aged 60-75 years in good health and CMV-seronegative. Sequenced input: PBMCs. Here the CDR3 DNA reads TGCGCCAGCAGTGAGGGTTCGAGCCACCAAGAGACCCAGTACTTC. Translation gives CASSEGSSHQETQYF.